These T cell receptor beta chains were read from a single sample in a study of breast tumors, draining lymph nodes, adjacent tissues. MiXCR, run by TCRdb on the multiplex PCR reads, gives a single entry per CDR3 protein. Counted here are 90,000 to 120,000 distinct CDR3 sequences, less than 25% occurring once; the ten biggest clones make up less than 1.5%. The sample was axillary lymph node tissue. The receptors stem from a female donor with breast cancer. Some clones in this sample may be carry-over from other donors' samples. The CDR3 runs from the conserved cysteine through the conserved F or W. A D gene is named only where the DNA matches it firmly. Size is omitted from some rows. Given values are once, few, many or a class for expanded clones.

D: .; J: TRBJ1-4; V: TRBV4-2; size: .; DNA: TGTGCCAGCAGCTCAATCTCAGGGTTAACGGAAAAACTGTTTTTT; CDR3: CASSSISGLTEKLFF
D: .; J: TRBJ2-3; V: TRBV11-2; size: many; DNA: TGTGCCAGCAGCTTAGGGGGGGGCCTAAGCACAGATACGCAGTATTTT; CDR3: CASSLGGGLSTDTQYF
D: .; J: TRBJ1-5; V: TRBV10-3; size: many; DNA: TGTGCCATCAGTGAGGGGGGCTGGGGCGGGGGTCAGCCCCAGCATTTT; CDR3: CAISEGGWGGGQPQHF
D: TRBD1; J: TRBJ1-6; V: TRBV7-6; size: many; DNA: TGTGCCAGCAGCTTAGCTCCTAGAGACAGGGGTAATTCACCCCTCCACTTT; CDR3: CASSLAPRDRGNSPLHF
D: .; J: TRBJ1-5; V: TRBV19; size: many; DNA: TGTGCCAGTAGTATGAAGAGGGGTGATCAGCCCCAGCATTTT; CDR3: CASSMKRGDQPQHF
D: TRBD2; J: TRBJ2-1; V: TRBV19; size: many; DNA: TGTGCCAGTAGTATTGGGACTAGCGGCCCTATTGACCATGAGCAGTTCTTC; CDR3: CASSIGTSGPIDHEQFF
D: .; J: TRBJ2-5; V: TRBV7-2; size: many; DNA: TGTGCCAGCAGCTTAGGCCTCGGGGCCAAAGGCGAGACCCAGTACTTC; CDR3: CASSLGLGAKGETQYF
D: .; J: TRBJ2-6; V: TRBV19; size: few; DNA: TGTGCCAGTAGTATAGGAACAGGACCCTCGGGGGCCAACGTCCTGACTTTC; CDR3: CASSIGTGPSGANVLTF
D: .; J: TRBJ2-3; V: TRBV2; size: many; DNA: TGTGCCAGCAAAAGCACAGATACGCAGTATTTT; CDR3: CASKSTDTQYF
D: TRBD1; J: TRBJ1-1; V: TRBV20-1; size: .; DNA: TGCAGTGCTCGCCGGACAGGGGATTACACTGAAGCTTTCTTT; CDR3: CSARRTGDYTEAFF
D: .; J: TRBJ2-5; V: TRBV27; size: .; DNA: TGTGCCAGCAGTTTGGCTCGGTGGCAAGAGACCCAGTACTTC; CDR3: CASSLARWQETQYF
D: TRBD1; J: TRBJ2-1; V: TRBV12-3/TRBV12-4; size: many; DNA: TGTGCCAGCAGTCCCCACCCCCCCGGGACAGAGGCGGATGAGCAGTTCTTC; CDR3: CASSPHPPGTEADEQFF
D: .; J: TRBJ2-3; V: TRBV12-3/TRBV12-4; size: many; DNA: TGTGCCAGCAGCCGGGACTTTACAGATACGCAGTATTTT; CDR3: CASSRDFTDTQYF
D: .; J: TRBJ2-1; V: TRBV6-6; size: many; DNA: TGTGCCAGCAGTTACTCGGGACATCCTGTTAATGAGCAGTTCTTC; CDR3: CASSYSGHPVNEQFF
D: .; J: TRBJ1-2; V: TRBV7-9; size: once; DNA: TGTGCCAGCAGCTTAGGGCAGGGGAACTATAGCTACACCTTC; CDR3: CASSLGQGNYSYTF
D: .; J: TRBJ2-7; V: TRBV30; size: many; DNA: TGTGCCTGGAGTACGCCGCCAAGCTACGAGCAGTACTTC; CDR3: CAWSTPPSYEQYF
D: TRBD2; J: TRBJ2-7; V: TRBV3-1; size: .; DNA: TGTGCCAGCAGCCAAGGGGCGGGGGTTCAGAGGTACGAGCAGTACTTC; CDR3: CASSQGAGVQRYEQYF
D: .; J: TRBJ1-2; V: TRBV9; size: .; DNA: TGTGCCAGCAGCGGAGCAGAAGGCTACACCTTC; CDR3: CASSGAEGYTF
D: .; J: TRBJ2-7; V: TRBV7-6; size: many; DNA: TGTGCCAGCAGCTTAAGAGGGGGCTCCTACGAGCAGTACTTC; CDR3: CASSLRGGSYEQYF
D: .; J: TRBJ1-2; V: TRBV20-1; size: many; DNA: TGCAGTGCTAACTTACAAGTGGGCTACACCTTC; CDR3: CSANLQVGYTF
D: TRBD1; J: TRBJ2-7; V: TRBV10-3; size: many; DNA: TGTGCCATCAGTGAGCCCGGCGGACAGGGTGCCTACGAGCAGTACTTC; CDR3: CAISEPGGQGAYEQYF
D: .; J: TRBJ1-5; V: TRBV6-1; size: .; DNA: TGTGCCAGCAGGGAACCTAATCAGCCCCAGCATTTT; CDR3: CASREPNQPQHF
D: .; J: TRBJ2-7; V: TRBV9; size: many; DNA: TGTGCCAGCAGCGTAGACTGGGGGCATAACTACGAGCAGTACTTC; CDR3: CASSVDWGHNYEQYF
D: .; J: TRBJ2-7; V: TRBV29-1; size: many; DNA: TGCAGCGTTGTAATGGGGGTGAACGAGCAGTACTTC; CDR3: CSVVMGVNEQYF
D: .; J: TRBJ2-1; V: TRBV7-9; size: many; DNA: TGTGCCAGCAGCTTGGCTGAGGGATGGACCTACAATGAGCAGTTCTTC; CDR3: CASSLAEGWTYNEQFF
D: TRBD1; J: TRBJ2-6; V: TRBV9; size: .; DNA: TGTGCCAGCAGCGTCGGGACAGGGGTCTCTGGGGCCAACGTCCTGACTTTC; CDR3: CASSVGTGVSGANVLTF
D: TRBD2; J: TRBJ2-7; V: TRBV19; size: many; DNA: TGTGCCAGTAGTATTGCGGGAGGGCCCGACGAGCAGTACTTC; CDR3: CASSIAGGPDEQYF
D: .; J: TRBJ2-2; V: TRBV6-5; size: many; DNA: TGTGCCAGCAGTTACTCGGGGAGGAACACCGGGGAGCTGTTTTTT; CDR3: CASSYSGRNTGELFF
D: .; J: TRBJ1-1; V: TRBV20-1; size: .; DNA: TGCAGTGCTAGTGGGTGGGGGGCAGGCGCTGAAGCTTTCTTT; CDR3: CSASGWGAGAEAFF
D: .; J: TRBJ2-7; V: TRBV5-4; size: many; DNA: TGTGCCAGCAGCTCAACAGGGATCGGATCCTACGAGCAGTACTTC; CDR3: CASSSTGIGSYEQYF
D: TRBD1; J: TRBJ2-3; V: TRBV7-6; size: many; DNA: TGTGCCAGCCAGCAGGACAGGACTCAAGATACGCAGTATTTT; CDR3: CASQQDRTQDTQYF
D: TRBD2; J: TRBJ2-1; V: TRBV4-1; size: .; DNA: TGCGCCAGCAGTCTCACTAGCGGGGGGGCCGGTGAGCAGTTCTTC; CDR3: CASSLTSGGAGEQFF
D: .; J: TRBJ2-3; V: TRBV7-3; size: many; DNA: TGTGCCAGCAGCTTAAGGCCCAGCGGGAGCACAGATACGCAGTATTTT; CDR3: CASSLRPSGSTDTQYF
D: .; J: TRBJ1-3; V: TRBV12-3/TRBV12-4; size: many; DNA: TGTGCCAGCAGTTTTGTGAACGTTGGAAACACCATATATTTT; CDR3: CASSFVNVGNTIYF
D: TRBD1; J: TRBJ1-4; V: TRBV3-1; size: few; DNA: TGTGCCAGCAGCTTACGACAGGGAGGGAAAAAACTGTTTTTT; CDR3: CASSLRQGGKKLFF
D: TRBD1; J: TRBJ2-7; V: TRBV5-1; size: many; DNA: TGCGCCAGCGCCCGGGACAGCTACGAGCAGTACTTC; CDR3: CASARDSYEQYF
D: TRBD1; J: TRBJ2-3; V: TRBV5-5; size: many; DNA: TGTGCCAGCAGCCCCACAGGGGGCTTTAGCACAGATACGCAGTATTTT; CDR3: CASSPTGGFSTDTQYF